A selection of T cell receptor beta chains follows, all from one sample in a study of shared clonotypes between healthy human individuals. Here immunoSEQ multiplex PCR was the method, and the copy in TCRdb shows in-frame clones only, minus some. The sample carries roughly 1,500,000 clones, 98% recorded once. Input material: naive CD4+ T cells sorted from blood. These receptor sequences come from a man in his thirties or forties in good health. Both conserved end residues are part of each CDR3. D genes are given only for firm matches. Clone size is shown for a subset of rows, as once, few, many or a class of expanded clone.

-,-,TRBV27,TRBJ1-4,TGTGCCAGCAGTTTATTGGGCAGTCAAGAAAAACTGTTTTTT,CASSLLGSQEKLFF
-,TRBD2,TRBV28,TRBJ2-1,TGTGCCACCTGGGGGACTAGCGGGCCCGGAGATGAGCAGTTCTTC,CATWGTSGPGDEQFF
-,-,TRBV7-9,TRBJ2-3,TGTGCCAGCAGCTTAGAGGGCTTCACCACAGATACGCAGTATTTT,CASSLEGFTTDTQYF
-,-,TRBV6-5,TRBJ2-1,TGTGCCAGCAGTAAACGAGCGGGTACCTACAATGAGCAGTTCTTC,CASSKRAGTYNEQFF
-,TRBD2,TRBV5-1,TRBJ2-7,TGCGCCAGCAGCTTGGGACTAGCGGCGACCTACGAGCAGTACTTC,CASSLGLAATYEQYF
-,TRBD2,TRBV5-1,TRBJ2-7,TGCGCCAGCAGCTTGACCGGATTAAAAGCGGGAGGGCCCTACGAGCAGTACTTC,CASSLTGLKAGGPYEQYF
-,TRBD2,TRBV7-9,TRBJ2-1,TGTGCCAGCAGCTTTACTAGCGGGAGACCCCTCGGGGAGCAGTTCTTC,CASSFTSGRPLGEQFF
-,TRBD1,TRBV7-6,TRBJ1-2,TGTGCCAGCAGCTTAGTAGATCAGGGGGCCTTCTATGGCTACACCTTC,CASSLVDQGAFYGYTF
-,-,TRBV15,TRBJ2-7,TGTGCCACCAGCAGAGAGATTGCCGTCATGGCCTACGAGCAGTACTTC,CATSREIAVMAYEQYF
-,-,TRBV6-5,TRBJ2-7,TGTGCCAGCAGTGGGATAGCGGAGGAGACCTACGAGCAGTACTTC,CASSGIAEETYEQYF
-,-,TRBV2,TRBJ2-2,TGTGCCAGCAACCCTCAGGGACCCGGGGAGCTGTTTTTT,CASNPQGPGELFF
-,-,TRBV6-1,TRBJ2-1,TGTGCCAGCAGCGGGACCTACAATGAGCAGTTCTTC,CASSGTYNEQFF
-,-,TRBV9,TRBJ2-2,TGTGCCAGCAGCGTAGGGGGTTTGAACACCGGGGAGCTGTTTTTT,CASSVGGLNTGELFF
-,-,TRBV5-6,TRBJ2-1,TGTGCCAGCAGCTTCGGCGTTGGCAATGAGCAGTTCTTC,CASSFGVGNEQFF
-,-,TRBV18,TRBJ1-3,TGTGCCAGCTCACCGGACCCTAACTCTGGAAACACCATATATTTT,CASSPDPNSGNTIYF
-,-,TRBV14,TRBJ2-2,TGTGCCAGCAGCCAATTGACGGGGTTCACCGGGGAGCTGTTTTTT,CASSQLTGFTGELFF
-,-,TRBV19,TRBJ1-2,TGTGCCAGTAGTCCAGAAGGACGGGGACGCTACTATGGCTACACCTTC,CASSPEGRGRYYGYTF
-,-,TRBV5-6,TRBJ1-5,TGTGCCAGCAGCTTAGGGGATAATCAGCCCCAGCATTTT,CASSLGDNQPQHF
-,-,TRBV5-1,TRBJ2-5,TGCGCCAGCAGCTTGAGTTTGGGAGAGACCCAGTACTTC,CASSLSLGETQYF
-,TRBD1,TRBV9,TRBJ2-7,TGTGCCAGCAGCTCAGGGACAGGGGGTGGCTACGAGCAGTACTTC,CASSSGTGGGYEQYF
-,-,TRBV29-1,TRBJ2-5,TGCAGCGTTAGGCAGGGGCTCCAAGAGACCCAGTACTTC,CSVRQGLQETQYF
-,TRBD2,TRBV10-1,TRBJ2-2,TGCGCCAGCAGTGCTCTAGCGGGAGCCACCGGGGAGCTGTTTTTT,CASSALAGATGELFF
once,-,TRBV10-3,TRBJ1-1,TGTGCCATCAAGGGGAACACTGAAGCTTTCTTT,CAIKGNTEAFF
-,TRBD2,TRBV5-5,TRBJ2-3,TGTGCCAGCAATCTCGAAGCGGGAGGGTTAGATACGCAGTATTTT,CASNLEAGGLDTQYF
-,-,TRBV6-1,TRBJ1-2,TGTGCCAGCAGGGGCGTGGGTGGCGACTACACCTTC,CASRGVGGDYTF
once,TRBD2,TRBV10-3,TRBJ2-2,TGTGCCATCAGTCTTTTACTGGCGGGAGGGGACACCGGGGAGCTGTTTTTT,CAISLLLAGGDTGELFF
once,-,TRBV6-1,TRBJ2-6,TGTGCCAGCAGTGAAGCCACGGGTATTGGGGCCAACGTCCTGACTTTC,CASSEATGIGANVLTF
-,TRBD2,TRBV6-1,TRBJ2-3,TGTGCCAGCAGTGACCTAGCGGATAGCACAGATACGCAGTATTTT,CASSDLADSTDTQYF
-,TRBD1,TRBV4-3,TRBJ2-1,TGCGCCAGCAGCCAAGATAGGGGACAGGGATACAATGAGCAGTTCTTC,CASSQDRGQGYNEQFF
-,TRBD2,TRBV5-1,TRBJ2-3,TGCGCCAGCAGCGTAGGAGCGGGACTAGGGGGGGATACGCAGTATTTT,CASSVGAGLGGDTQYF
once,TRBD2,TRBV15,TRBJ2-3,TGTGCCACCAGCAGATTAGCGGGAGGGCTCACAGATACGCAGTATTTT,CATSRLAGGLTDTQYF
-,-,TRBV28,TRBJ2-3,TGTGCCAGCAGTTCTACCGCTCTCACAGATACGCAGTATTTT,CASSSTALTDTQYF
-,-,TRBV7-6,TRBJ1-5,TGTGCCAGCAGCTTAGGGTTCGCAGGCCGAAGCAATCAGCCCCAGCATTTT,CASSLGFAGRSNQPQHF
-,-,TRBV14,TRBJ2-7,TGTGCCAGCAGACCGACAGATGCTAGAGGGTTGGAGCAGTACTTC,CASRPTDARGLEQYF
-,TRBD1,TRBV5-7,TRBJ2-7,TGTGCCAGCAGCTGGGACAGGGGGCTAAAGACCTACGAGCAGTACTTC,CASSWDRGLKTYEQYF
-,TRBD1,TRBV18,TRBJ2-3,TGTGCCAGCTCACCGGACAGGACCCGCACAGATACGCAGTATTTT,CASSPDRTRTDTQYF
-,-,TRBV9,TRBJ2-5,TGTGCCAGCAGCCCACAGGGGCTAGCGCCGGAGACCCAGTACTTC,CASSPQGLAPETQYF
-,-,TRBV7-2,TRBJ1-1,TGTGCCAGCAGCTTAGTTGAGGGACGGAGGAACACTGAAGCTTTCTTT,CASSLVEGRRNTEAFF
-,TRBD2,TRBV18,TRBJ2-2,TGTGCCAGCTCACCAGCGGGAGGATTCGGGGAGCTGTTTTTT,CASSPAGGFGELFF
-,TRBD1,TRBV2,TRBJ2-1,TGTGCCAGCAGGACAGGGGCAGTGGATGAGCAGTTCTTC,CASRTGAVDEQFF
-,-,TRBV6-1,TRBJ1-5,TGTGCCAGCAGTGACAGTTTCAATCAGCCCCAGCATTTT,CASSDSFNQPQHF
-,-,TRBV2,TRBJ2-7,TGTGCCAGCAGTTTAGCCTCGGGTGCGGGCGAGCAGTACTTC,CASSLASGAGEQYF
-,TRBD2,TRBV5-5,TRBJ2-7,TGTGCCAGCAGTCCCGGACTAGCGGGAGTTCTTTACGAGCAGTACTTC,CASSPGLAGVLYEQYF
-,-,TRBV5-5,TRBJ2-7,TGTGCCAGCAGCTCACAGGCGAACTCCTACGAGCAGTACTTC,CASSSQANSYEQYF
-,-,TRBV28,TRBJ1-5,TGTGCCAGCAGTTTTTGGGGGGCCACTTCGAAGAGTTATAGCAATCAGCCCCAGCATTTT,CASSFWGATSKSYSNQPQHF
once,TRBD2,TRBV27,TRBJ2-2,TGTGCCAGCAATCCTCTAGCGGGAGTTGCCGGGGAGCTGTTTTTT,CASNPLAGVAGELFF
few,TRBD1,TRBV5-4,TRBJ2-7,TGTGCCAGCAGCTCCATTGGACAGGGGACGCGGGAGCAGTACTTC,CASSSIGQGTREQYF
once,-,TRBV2,TRBJ1-5,TGTGCCAGCAGTGAACGGGGGGGGAGGCAGCCCCAGCATTTT,CASSERGGRQPQHF
once,-,TRBV4-1,TRBJ1-2,TGCGCCAGCAGCCCGGGGTTTTCCTATGGCTACACCTTC,CASSPGFSYGYTF
-,-,TRBV18,TRBJ2-3,TGTGCCAGCTCACCCGGTTACGGGACACAGAGCACAGATACGCAGTATTTT,CASSPGYGTQSTDTQYF
-,TRBD2,TRBV13,TRBJ2-7,TGTGCCAGCAGCCCGGGGGGGAGGGCCCCCAACAAACTAAACTTC,CASSPGGRAPNKLNF
-,-,TRBV9,TRBJ2-7,TGTGCCAGCAGCGCCACCTTCTTCGCCTACGAGCAGTACTTC,CASSATFFAYEQYF
-,-,TRBV19,TRBJ2-1,TGTGCCAGTACGAAGGGGTTTCCTCATCATGAGCAGTTCTTC,CASTKGFPHHEQFF